The clone carrying this T cell receptor (beta chain) was observed many times. Its antigen is not identified. This sample is drawn from a study of T cell repertoires in cytomegalovirus infection. Study overall: CMV infection plus the matching HLA type was flagged by public TCR beta signatures. Study-level points and caveats: Dominant in the ex vivo response were TCR beta clonotypes restricted by HLA-C and specific for CMV. The cumulative frequency of public TCR beta families identified carriers of CMV plus the relevant HLA.

From germline, CDR1 is SGHRS and CDR2 YFSETQ. CDR3 length: 15 residues. V dropped 0 bases and J dropped 2 bases, with 11 bases sitting between them. TCRdb redid the calling of the reads with MiXCR, one entry per CDR3 protein. Of about 140,000 distinct CDR3 sequences in the sample, about 6.5% were seen once. The sample taken for sequencing was PBMCs. The rearrangement joins TRBV5-1 to TRBJ1-2; D call uncertain. This receptor was taken from a human donor in good health (CMV status not recorded). Some clones in this sample may be carry-over from other donors' samples. The CDR3 DNA is TGCGCCAGCAGCTTGGACGGGGAGGTGAACTATGGCTACACCTTC. Translation gives CASSLDGEVNYGYTF.